These 15 T cell receptor beta chains share one sample of origin, sequenced in a study of blood T cell repertoires in COVID-19. Assay used: immunoSEQ multiplex PCR; TCRdb lists only in-frame clones, some missing. The table has 110,000 or so clones, approximately 87% seen once. The sequenced material came from peripheral blood. These TCRs come from a man between 65 and 85 years old who had recovered from COVID-19.

V usage is TRBV5-4 and J usage is TRBJ2-3, with TRBD2 matching over 12 bases. V gave up 4 bases and J gave up 6 bases; unmatched junction bases: 9. This CDR3 contains 16 residues. Germline V gene data show CDR1 as SGHNT and CDR2 as YYREEE (reference sequence). As DNA, the CDR3 is TGTGCCAGCAGCCCCTCGACTAGCGGGAGCGGCGATACGCAGTATTTT. Residues: CASSPSTSGSGDTQYF.

The chain carries TRBV28 and TRBJ1-2; D not resolved. Germline CDR1 reads MDHEN; CDR2 reads SYDVKM. This CDR3 contains 12 residues. V was cut by 3 bases and J by 8 bases, with 10 bases left in between. The CDR3 region has the DNA TGTGCCAGCAGTTTGGAAGAGCGGGGCTACACCTTC. It specifies CASSLEERGYTF.

The rearrangement links TRBV7-8 to TRBJ2-2; 7 nucleotides align to TRBD1. The CDR3 has 15 residues. Germline lookup yields CDR1 SGHVS and CDR2 FQNEAQ. After removal of 4 bases from V and 2 bases from J, the junction contained 4 bases not matched to a gene. The CDR3 region is CASSSGQANTGELFF. The CDR3 DNA follows: TGTGCCAGCAGCTCCGGACAGGCCAACACCGGGGAGCTGTTTTTT.

The chain is built from TRBV15 and TRBJ2-3, with 8 bases identical to TRBD2. Germline CDR1 and CDR2: LNHNV and YYDKDF (reference sequence). J was trimmed by 5 bases and V by 3 bases; bases with no gene match: 7. This CDR3 comprises 15 residues. The CDR3 is CATSRAFGRGDTQYF. As DNA, the CDR3 is TGTGCCACCAGCAGGGCCTTCGGGAGGGGAGATACGCAGTATTTT. The variable domain in full, completed from reference TRBV15 and TRBJ2-3, reads DAMVIQNPRYQVTQFGKPVTLSCSQTLNHNVMYWYQQKSSQAPKLLFHYYDKDFNNEADTPDNFQSRRPNTSFCFLDIRSPGLGDTAMYLCATSRAFGRGDTQYFGPGTRLTVL.

As for this clone: At one boundary the junction diverges from the germline segment, which might be a read error. The gene calls are TRBV5-1 and TRBJ1-1; 8 bases fit TRBD1. The length of the CDR3 is 14 residues. CDR1 and CDR2 (germline): SGHRS, YFSETQ. The CDR3 DNA follows: TGCGCCAGCCGCTTACAGGGGGTAGGCACTGAAGCTTTCTTT. Protein: CASRLQGVGTEAFF.

The chain uses TRBV9 and TRBJ2-7; D gene ambiguous. The germline V gene encodes CDR1 SGDLS and CDR2 YYNGEE. The length of the CDR3 is 13 residues. V lost 3 bases, J lost 1 base, and 8 bases lay in between. The CDR3 spells CASSGPPSYEQYF. In nucleotides, the CDR3 is TGTGCCAGCAGCGGTCCCCCTTCCTACGAGCAGTACTTC.

The gene calls are TRBV27 and TRBJ1-1; D perhaps matches TRBD1 (5 bases). Trimming shortened V by 3 bases and J by 4 bases, and 12 bases separated the two germline ends. This CDR3 contains 14 residues. CDR1 is MNHEY, CDR2 SMNVEV, per germline (reference sequence). The CDR3 loop is CASSLGRGSTEAFF. The CDR3 DNA reads TGTGCCAGCAGTTTGGGACGGGGGTCCACTGAAGCTTTCTTT.

The chain has TRBV24-1 and TRBJ2-2, with a tentative D call TRBD1 (6 bases). In germline, CDR1 is KGHDR, CDR2 SFDVKD. CDR3 size: 14 residues. The V gene lost 5 bases and the J gene lost 6 bases, with 12 bases spanning the gap. In DNA, the CDR3 is TGTGCCACCAGTGGCGTATACAGGGCCGGGGAGCTGTTTTTT. This sequence encodes CATSGVYRAGELFF.

V usage is TRBV9 and J usage is TRBJ1-5; tentative D call: TRBD1 (5 bases). CDR3 size: 14 residues. Germline V lookup: CDR1 SGDLS, CDR2 YYNGEE. V shed 3 bases and J shed 0 bases, with 7 bases lying between them. The CDR3 loop reads CASSATDSNQPQHF. The CDR3 coding sequence is TGTGCCAGCAGCGCGACAGATAGCAATCAGCCCCAGCATTTT.

V gene TRBV3-1 (or the pseudogene TRBV3-2) combines with J gene TRBJ1-2; D may be TRBD1 (5 bases). This CDR3 has 15 residues. V dropped 4 bases and J dropped 7 bases, with 19 bases sitting between them. Germline V gene sequence: CDR1 LGHDT, CDR2 YNNKEL (reference sequence). Here the CDR3 DNA reads TGTGCCAGCAGCCCGAGAGGAAAAGGGGATGGTGGCTACACCTTC. It yields the protein CASSPRGKGDGGYTF.

The chain carries TRBV3-1 (or the pseudogene TRBV3-2) and TRBJ1-2, with D perhaps matching TRBD1 (5 bases). CDR3 length: 15 residues. Trimming took 1 base from V and 7 from J, leaving 16 bases between them. Germline V CDR1 and CDR2: LGHDT, YNNKEL (reference sequence). The CDR3 loop is CASSQVQSGIVGYTF. CDR3 nucleotide sequence: TGTGCCAGCAGCCAAGTTCAATCAGGGATTGTTGGCTACACCTTC.

This rearrangement joins TRBV5-5 to TRBJ2-1; D perhaps matches TRBD2 (5 bases). The CDR3 is 17 amino acids. From germline, CDR1 is SGHKS and CDR2 YYEKEE (reference sequence). V was trimmed by 0 bases and J by 3 bases, leaving 16 bases between them. CDR3 amino acids: CASSLDGRAGGYNEQFF. CDR3 in DNA: TGTGCCAGCAGCTTGGATGGCCGGGCGGGCGGCTACAATGAGCAGTTCTTC.

V and J are TRBV14 and TRBJ2-2; TRBD1 matches 7 bases. The germline V gene has CDR1 SGHDN and CDR2 FVKESK. Trimming took 4 bases from V and 1 from J; bases not matched to a gene: 0. This CDR3 has 14 amino acids. CDR3 region: CASSRQGNTGELFF. CDR3 in DNA: TGTGCCAGCAGCCGACAGGGGAACACCGGGGAGCTGTTTTTT.

The rearrangement joins TRBV19 to TRBJ1-1, with D possibly matching TRBD1 (5 bases). The CDR3 contains 12 residues. V shed 6 bases and J shed 4 bases, with 9 bases lying between them. Germline values: CDR1 LNHDA, CDR2 SQIVND (reference sequence). The CDR3 loop is CASRWGGTEAFF. In DNA form, the CDR3 reads TGTGCCAGTAGGTGGGGCGGCACTGAAGCTTTCTTT.

The chain employs TRBV5-1 and TRBJ1-1, with 9 bases matching TRBD1. This CDR3 is 15 amino acids long. From germline, CDR1 is SGHRS and CDR2 YFSETQ. Losses at the gene ends were 4 bases for V and 3 bases for J; bases not matched to a gene: 7. CDR3 residues: CASSPPGQGYTEAFF. The CDR3 DNA is TGCGCCAGCAGCCCCCCCGGACAGGGGTACACTGAAGCTTTCTTT.